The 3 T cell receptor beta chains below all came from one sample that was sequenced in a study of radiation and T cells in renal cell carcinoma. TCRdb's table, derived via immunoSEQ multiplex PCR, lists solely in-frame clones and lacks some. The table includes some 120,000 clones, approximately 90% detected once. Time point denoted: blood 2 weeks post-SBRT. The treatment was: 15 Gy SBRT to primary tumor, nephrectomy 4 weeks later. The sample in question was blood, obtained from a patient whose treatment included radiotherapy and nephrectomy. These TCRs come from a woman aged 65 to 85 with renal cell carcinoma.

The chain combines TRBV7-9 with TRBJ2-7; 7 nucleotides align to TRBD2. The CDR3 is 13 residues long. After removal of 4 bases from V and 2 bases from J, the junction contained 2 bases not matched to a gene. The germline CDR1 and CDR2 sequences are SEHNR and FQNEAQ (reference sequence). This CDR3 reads CASSSAGAYEQYF. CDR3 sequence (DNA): TGTGCCAGCAGCTCTGCGGGGGCCTACGAGCAGTACTTC.

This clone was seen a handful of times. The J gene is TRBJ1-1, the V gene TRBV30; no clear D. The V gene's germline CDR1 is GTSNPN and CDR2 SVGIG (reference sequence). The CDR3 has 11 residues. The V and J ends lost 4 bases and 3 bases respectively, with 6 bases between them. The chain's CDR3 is CAWIPYTEAFF. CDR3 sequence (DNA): TGTGCCTGGATTCCTTACACTGAAGCTTTCTTT.

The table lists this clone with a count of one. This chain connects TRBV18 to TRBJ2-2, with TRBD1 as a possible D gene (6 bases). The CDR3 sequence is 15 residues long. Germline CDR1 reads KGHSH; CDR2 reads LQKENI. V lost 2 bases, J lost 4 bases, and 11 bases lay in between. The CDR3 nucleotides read TGTGCCAGCTCACCAGAGAGGGGGTCCACCGGGGAGCTGTTTTTT. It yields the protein CASSPERGSTGELFF. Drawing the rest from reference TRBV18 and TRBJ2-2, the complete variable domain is NAGVMQNPRHLVRRRGQEARLRCSPMKGHSHVYWYRQLPEEGLKFMVYLQKENIIDESGMPKERFSAEFPKEGPSILRIQQVVRGDSAAYFCASSPERGSTGELFFGEGSRLTVL.